This T cell receptor beta chain was documented in a study of prognosis after radiotherapy for stage I lung cancer. Study overall: From April 2018 through early 2019, patients with stage I non-small cell lung cancer were enrolled.

This clonotype is judged medium-sized. The CDR3 sequence is 16 residues long. Germline V gene data show CDR1 as MNHNS and CDR2 as SASEGT. V lost 2 bases to trimming and J lost 0 bases, with 14 bases between them. TCR beta CDR3 amplification from genomic DNA was performed by two-round multiplex PCR. TRBV and TRBJ genes each had their own specific primers in first-round PCR. In TCRdb, the multiplex PCR reads were re-called with MiXCR into one record per CDR3 protein. The sample consists of tens of thousands of distinct CDR3 sequences, about 33% of them appearing once. Peripheral venous blood was drawn in approximately 6-milliliter volumes, with a draw taken at each of two separate time points.

The V and J genes are TRBV6-1 and TRBJ2-7; the D gene is possibly TRBD2 (5 bases). The specimen comprised PBMCs, sampled before or after stereotactic body radiation therapy (not recorded which). This TCR derives from a donor over 45 with non-small cell lung cancer. CDR3 coding DNA: TGTGCCAGCAGTGAATTCCCGGGGTACGTCTCCTACGAGCAGTACTTC. Amino acids: CASSEFPGYVSYEQYF.